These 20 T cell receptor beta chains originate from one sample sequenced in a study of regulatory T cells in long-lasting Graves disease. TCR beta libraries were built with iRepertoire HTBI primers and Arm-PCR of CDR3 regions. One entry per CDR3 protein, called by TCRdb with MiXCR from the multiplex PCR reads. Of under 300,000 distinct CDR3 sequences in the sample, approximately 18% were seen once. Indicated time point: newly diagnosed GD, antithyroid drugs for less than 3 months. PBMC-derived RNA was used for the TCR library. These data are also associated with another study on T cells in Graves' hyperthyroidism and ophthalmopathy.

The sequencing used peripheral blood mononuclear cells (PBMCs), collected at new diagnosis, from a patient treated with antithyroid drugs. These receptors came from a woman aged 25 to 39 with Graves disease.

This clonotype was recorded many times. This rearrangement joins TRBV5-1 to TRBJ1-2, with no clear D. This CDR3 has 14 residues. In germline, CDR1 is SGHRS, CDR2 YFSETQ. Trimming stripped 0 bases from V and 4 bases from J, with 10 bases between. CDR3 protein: CASSLAGVSYGYTF. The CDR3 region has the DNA TGCGCCAGCAGCTTGGCTGGGGTGAGCTATGGCTACACCTTC.

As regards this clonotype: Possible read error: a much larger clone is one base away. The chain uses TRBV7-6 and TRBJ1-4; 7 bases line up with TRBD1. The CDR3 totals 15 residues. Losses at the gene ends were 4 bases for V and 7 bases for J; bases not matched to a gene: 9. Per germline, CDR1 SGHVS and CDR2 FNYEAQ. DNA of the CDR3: TGTGCCAGCAGCTCTGCACAGGGGAACGGTGAAAAACTGTTTTTT. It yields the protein CASSSAQGNGEKLFF.

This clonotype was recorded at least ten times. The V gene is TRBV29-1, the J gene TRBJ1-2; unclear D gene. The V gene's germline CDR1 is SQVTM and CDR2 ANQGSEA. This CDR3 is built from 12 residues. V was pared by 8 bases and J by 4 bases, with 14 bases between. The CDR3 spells CSTRTSGYGYTF. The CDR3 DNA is TGCAGCACCAGGACCTCGGGCTATGGCTACACCTTC. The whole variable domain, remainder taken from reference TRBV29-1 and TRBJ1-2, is SAVISQKPSRDICQRGTSLTIQCQVDSQVTMMFWYRQQPGQSLTLIATANQGSEATYESGFVIDKFPISRPNLTFSTLTVSNMSPEDSSIYLCSTRTSGYGYTFGSGTRLTVV.

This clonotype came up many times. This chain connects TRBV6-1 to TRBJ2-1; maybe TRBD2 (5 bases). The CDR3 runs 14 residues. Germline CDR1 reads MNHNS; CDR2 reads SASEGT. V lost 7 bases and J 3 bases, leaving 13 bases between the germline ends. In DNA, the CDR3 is TGTGCCAGCACCCCCAAGGGAGACTACAATGAGCAGTTCTTC. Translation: CASTPKGDYNEQFF.

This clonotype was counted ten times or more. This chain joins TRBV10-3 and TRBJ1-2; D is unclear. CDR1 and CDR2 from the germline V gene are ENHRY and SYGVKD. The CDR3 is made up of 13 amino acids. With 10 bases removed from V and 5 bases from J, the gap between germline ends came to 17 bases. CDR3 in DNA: TGTGCCACTCAACCGACTCTTTTATATGGCTACACCTTC. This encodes CATQPTLLYGYTF.

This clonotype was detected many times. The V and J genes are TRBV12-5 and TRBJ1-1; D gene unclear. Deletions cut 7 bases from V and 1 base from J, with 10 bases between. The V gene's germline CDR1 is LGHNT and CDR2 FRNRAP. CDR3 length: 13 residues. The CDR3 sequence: CASDLSGNTEAFF. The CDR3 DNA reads TGTGCTAGTGATCTCTCAGGGAACACTGAAGCTTTCTTT.

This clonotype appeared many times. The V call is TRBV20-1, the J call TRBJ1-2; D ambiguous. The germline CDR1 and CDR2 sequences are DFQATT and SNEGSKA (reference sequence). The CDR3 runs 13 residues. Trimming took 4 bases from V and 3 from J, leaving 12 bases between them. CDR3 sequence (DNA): TGCAGTGCTACGGAGTGGCAGGACTATGGCTACACCTTC. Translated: CSATEWQDYGYTF.

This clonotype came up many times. CDR3 region: CASSQLDSEAFF. DNA of the CDR3: TGTGCCAGCAGCCAACTAGACAGCGAAGCTTTCTTT. The chain combines TRBV3-1 with TRBJ1-1, with D perhaps TRBD1 (5 bases). V dropped 2 bases and J dropped 8 bases, with 9 bases sitting between them. Germline V lookup: CDR1 LGHDT, CDR2 YNNKEL (reference sequence). This CDR3 region has 12 residues. The full variable domain, with the rest looked up from reference TRBV3-1 and TRBJ1-1, is DTAVSQTPKYLVTQMGNDKSIKCEQNLGHDTMYWYKQDSKKFLKIMFSYNNKELIINETVPNRFSPKSPDKAHLNLHINSLELGDSAVYFCASSQLDSEAFFGQGTRLTVV.

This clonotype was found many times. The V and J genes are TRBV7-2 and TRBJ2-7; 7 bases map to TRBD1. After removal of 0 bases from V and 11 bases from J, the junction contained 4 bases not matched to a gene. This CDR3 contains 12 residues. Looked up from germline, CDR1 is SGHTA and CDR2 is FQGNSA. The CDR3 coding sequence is TGTGCCAGCAGCTTAGCGGGACAGCCTAAGTACTTC. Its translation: CASSLAGQPKYF.

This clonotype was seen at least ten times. CDR3 amino acids: CASSLSGYDEQFF. The DNA for the CDR3 is TGTGCCAGCAGCTTATCAGGGTATGATGAGCAGTTCTTC. The chain is built from TRBV11-3 and TRBJ2-1; possible D gene TRBD1, 5 bases. The V gene's germline CDR1 is SGHNT and CDR2 YENEEA. V dropped 2 bases and J dropped 8 bases, with 10 bases sitting between them. CDR3 length equals 13 residues.

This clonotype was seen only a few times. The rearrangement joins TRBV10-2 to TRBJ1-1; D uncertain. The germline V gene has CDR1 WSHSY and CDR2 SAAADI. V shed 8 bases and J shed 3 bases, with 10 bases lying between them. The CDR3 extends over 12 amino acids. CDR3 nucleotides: TGCGCCAGCCAAAACAGATACACTGAAGCTTTCTTT. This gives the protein CASQNRYTEAFF.

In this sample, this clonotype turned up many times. The CDR3 spells CASSLVVQTDTQYF. In nucleotides, the CDR3 is TGTGCCAGCAGCTTAGTGGTGCAGACAGATACGCAGTATTTT. The chain is built from TRBV11-2 and TRBJ2-3; D call uncertain. The ends were cut back, 1 base at V and 3 bases at J, with 8 bases in the middle. The CDR3 runs 14 residues. Germline CDR1 is SGHAT and CDR2 is FQNNGV.

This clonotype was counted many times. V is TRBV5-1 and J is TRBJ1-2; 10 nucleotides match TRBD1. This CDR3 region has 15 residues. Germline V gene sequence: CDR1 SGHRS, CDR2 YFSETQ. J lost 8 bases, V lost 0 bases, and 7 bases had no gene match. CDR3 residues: CASSLGTGTGVGYTF. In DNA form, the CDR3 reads TGCGCCAGCAGCTTGGGAACCGGGACAGGGGTCGGCTACACCTTC.

CDR3 amino acids: CSAVNRDGELFF. DNA for the CDR3: TGCAGCGCAGTAAACAGGGATGGGGAGCTGTTTTTT. The genes are TRBV29-1 and TRBJ2-2, with D perhaps TRBD1 (6 bases). Germline-derived CDR1 and CDR2 are SQVTM and ANQGSEA. The CDR3 has 12 residues. The germline V and J ends were trimmed by 7 bases and 8 bases, with 14 bases remaining between them.

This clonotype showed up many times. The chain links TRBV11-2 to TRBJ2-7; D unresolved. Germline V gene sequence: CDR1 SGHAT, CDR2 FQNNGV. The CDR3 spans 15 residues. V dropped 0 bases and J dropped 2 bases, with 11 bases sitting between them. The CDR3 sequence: CASSLEYGETYEQYF. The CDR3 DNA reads TGTGCCAGCAGCTTAGAGTACGGCGAGACCTACGAGCAGTACTTC. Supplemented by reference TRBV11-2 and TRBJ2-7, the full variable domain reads EAGVAQSPRYKIIEKRQSVAFWCNPISGHATLYWYQQILGQGPKLLIQFQNNGVVDDSQLPKDRFSAERLKGVDSTLKIQPAKLEDSAVYLCASSLEYGETYEQYFGPGTRLTVT.

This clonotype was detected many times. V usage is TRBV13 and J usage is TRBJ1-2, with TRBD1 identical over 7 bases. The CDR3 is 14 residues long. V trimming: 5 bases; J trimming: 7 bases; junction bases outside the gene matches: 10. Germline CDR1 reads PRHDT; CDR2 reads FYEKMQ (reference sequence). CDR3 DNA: TGTGCCAGCAGCCATCGACAGGGATTGATTGGCTACACCTTC. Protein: CASSHRQGLIGYTF.

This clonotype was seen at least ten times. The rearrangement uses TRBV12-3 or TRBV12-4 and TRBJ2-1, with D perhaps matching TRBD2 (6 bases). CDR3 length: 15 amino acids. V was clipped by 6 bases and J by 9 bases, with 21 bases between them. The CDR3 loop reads CASSPRGTQVTEQFF. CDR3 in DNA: TGTGCCAGCAGCCCCCGGGGGACGCAGGTCACTGAGCAGTTCTTC.

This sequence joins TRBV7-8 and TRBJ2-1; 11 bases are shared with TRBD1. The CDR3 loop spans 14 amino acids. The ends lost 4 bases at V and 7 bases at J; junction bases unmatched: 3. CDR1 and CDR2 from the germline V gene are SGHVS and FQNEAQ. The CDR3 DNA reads TGTGCCAGCAGCTACCGGGACAGGGGGAATGAGCAGTTCTTC. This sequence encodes CASSYRDRGNEQFF.

CDR3 nucleotide sequence: TGTGCCAGCAGCCAAGCGGATACGCGAGTCGGCTACACCTTC. Translating gives CASSQADTRVGYTF. The chain couples TRBV3-1 to TRBJ1-2; D gene ambiguous. The CDR3 covers 14 residues. Germline V gene lookup returns CDR1 LGHDT and CDR2 YNNKEL (reference sequence). V lost 1 base to trimming and J lost 8 bases, with 14 bases between them. The variable domain in full, completed from reference TRBV3-1 and TRBJ1-2, reads DTAVSQTPKYLVTQMGNDKSIKCEQNLGHDTMYWYKQDSKKFLKIMFSYNNKELIINETVPNRFSPKSPDKAHLNLHINSLELGDSAVYFCASSQADTRVGYTFGSGTRLTVV.

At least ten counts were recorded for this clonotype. CDR3: CASRPGYTGGNTIYF. In nucleotides, the CDR3 is TGCGCCAGCAGGCCAGGGTACACAGGAGGAAACACCATATATTTT. The rearrangement joins TRBV5-1 to TRBJ1-3; D might be TRBD1 (5 bases). V was pared by 5 bases and J by 4 bases, with 16 bases between. Germline lookup yields CDR1 SGHRS and CDR2 YFSETQ. The CDR3 totals 15 residues.